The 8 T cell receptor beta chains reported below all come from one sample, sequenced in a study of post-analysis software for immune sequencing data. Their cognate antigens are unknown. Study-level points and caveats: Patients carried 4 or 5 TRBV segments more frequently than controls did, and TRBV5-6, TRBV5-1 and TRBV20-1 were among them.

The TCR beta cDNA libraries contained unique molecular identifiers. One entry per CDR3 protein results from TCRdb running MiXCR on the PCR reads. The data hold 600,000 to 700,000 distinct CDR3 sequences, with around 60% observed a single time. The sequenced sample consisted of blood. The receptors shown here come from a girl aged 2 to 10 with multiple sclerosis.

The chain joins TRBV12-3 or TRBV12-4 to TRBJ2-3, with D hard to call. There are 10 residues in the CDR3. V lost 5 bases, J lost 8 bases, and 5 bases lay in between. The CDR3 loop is CASSMGTQYF. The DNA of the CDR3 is TGTGCCAGCAGTATGGGTACGCAGTATTTT.

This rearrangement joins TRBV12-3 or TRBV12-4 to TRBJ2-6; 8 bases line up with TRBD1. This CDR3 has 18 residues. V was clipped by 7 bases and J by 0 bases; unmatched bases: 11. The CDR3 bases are TGTGCCAGCATGGGGCTGACAGGGGAACTCTCTGGGGCCAACGTCCTGACTTTC. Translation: CASMGLTGELSGANVLTF.

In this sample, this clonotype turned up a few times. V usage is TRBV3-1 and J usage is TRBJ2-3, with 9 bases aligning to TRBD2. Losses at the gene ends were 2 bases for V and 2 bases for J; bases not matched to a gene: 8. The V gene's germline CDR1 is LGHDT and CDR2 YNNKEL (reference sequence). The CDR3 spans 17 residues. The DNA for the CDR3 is TGTGCCAGCAGCCAAAAAACTAGCGGGTATTACACAGATACGCAGTATTTT. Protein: CASSQKTSGYYTDTQYF.

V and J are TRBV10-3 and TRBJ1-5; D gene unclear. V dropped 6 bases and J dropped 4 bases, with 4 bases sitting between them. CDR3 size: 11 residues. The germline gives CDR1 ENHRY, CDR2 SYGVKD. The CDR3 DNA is TGTGCCATCAGCCGAAATCAGCCCCAGCATTTT. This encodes CAISRNQPQHF.

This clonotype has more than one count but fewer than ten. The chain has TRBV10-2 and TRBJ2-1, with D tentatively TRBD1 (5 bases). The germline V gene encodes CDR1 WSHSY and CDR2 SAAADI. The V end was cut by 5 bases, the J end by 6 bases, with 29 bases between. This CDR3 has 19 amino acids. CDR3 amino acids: CASSSWGLGLSKTGNEQFF. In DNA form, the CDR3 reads TGCGCCAGCAGTTCCTGGGGCTTGGGGCTGTCTAAAACGGGCAATGAGCAGTTCTTC.

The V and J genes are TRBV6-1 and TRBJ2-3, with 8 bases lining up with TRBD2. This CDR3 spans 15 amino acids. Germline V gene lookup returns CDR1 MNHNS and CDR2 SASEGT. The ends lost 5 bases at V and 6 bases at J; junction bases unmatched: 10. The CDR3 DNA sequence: TGTGCCAGCAGTAAAAACCCATTAGCGGGGGATACGCAGTATTTT. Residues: CASSKNPLAGDTQYF.

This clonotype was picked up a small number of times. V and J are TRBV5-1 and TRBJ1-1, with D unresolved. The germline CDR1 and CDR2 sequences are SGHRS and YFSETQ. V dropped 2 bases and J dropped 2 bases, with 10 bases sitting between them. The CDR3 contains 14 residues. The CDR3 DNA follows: TGCGCCAGCAGCTTCGGTTACGTCAACACTGAAGCTTTCTTT. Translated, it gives CASSFGYVNTEAFF.

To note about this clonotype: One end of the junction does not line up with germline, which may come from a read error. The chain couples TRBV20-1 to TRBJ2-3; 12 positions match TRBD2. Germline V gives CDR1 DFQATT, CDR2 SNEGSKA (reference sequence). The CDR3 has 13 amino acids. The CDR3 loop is CSASGGAPDTQYF. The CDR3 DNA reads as TGCAGCGCTAGCGGGGGGGCCCCAGATACGCAGTATTTT.